This T cell receptor beta chain stems from a study of blood T cell repertoires in COVID-19. Across the whole study: COVID-19 samples from acute and convalescent phases originated in the United States, Italy and Spain.

TCRdb keeps only in-frame clones here, not all; method: immunoSEQ multiplex PCR. The table has 240,000 or so clones, approximately 88% seen once. V lost 4 bases to trimming and J lost 8 bases; unmatched junction nucleotides: 9. From germline, CDR1 is SGHNT and CDR2 YYREEE (reference sequence). The CDR3 consists of 14 residues. This clone was counted a few times. The sample consisted of peripheral blood. This clonotype was obtained from a woman between 25 and 40 years old with acute or convalescent COVID-19. The V and J genes are TRBV5-4 and TRBJ2-1; the match to TRBD2 covers 7 bases. The CDR3 loop reads CASSTRAGTDEQFF. The CDR3 bases are TGTGCCAGCAGCACCCGAGCGGGAACCGATGAGCAGTTCTTC.